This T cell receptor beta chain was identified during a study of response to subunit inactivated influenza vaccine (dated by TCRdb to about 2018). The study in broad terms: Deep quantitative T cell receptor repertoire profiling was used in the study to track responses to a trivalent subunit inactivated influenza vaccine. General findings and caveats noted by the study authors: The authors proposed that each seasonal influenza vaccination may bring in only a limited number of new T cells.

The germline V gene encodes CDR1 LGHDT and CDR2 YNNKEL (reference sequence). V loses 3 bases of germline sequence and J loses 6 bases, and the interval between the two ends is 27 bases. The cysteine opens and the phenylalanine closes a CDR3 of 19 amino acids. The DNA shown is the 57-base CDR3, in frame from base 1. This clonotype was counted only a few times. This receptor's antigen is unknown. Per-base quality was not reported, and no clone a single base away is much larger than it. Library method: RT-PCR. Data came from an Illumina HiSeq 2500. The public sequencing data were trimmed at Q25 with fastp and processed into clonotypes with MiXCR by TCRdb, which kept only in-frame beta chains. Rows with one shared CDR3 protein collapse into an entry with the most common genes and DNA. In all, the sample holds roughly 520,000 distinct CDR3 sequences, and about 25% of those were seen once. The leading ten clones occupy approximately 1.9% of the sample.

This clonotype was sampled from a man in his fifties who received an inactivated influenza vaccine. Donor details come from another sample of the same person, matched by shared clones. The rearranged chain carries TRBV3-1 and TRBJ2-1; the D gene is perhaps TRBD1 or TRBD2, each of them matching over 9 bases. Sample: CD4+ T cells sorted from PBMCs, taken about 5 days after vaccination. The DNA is TGTGCCAGCAGCCAGGTGACAGGGGGGGCTAGCGGGAAGGTCAATGAGCAGTTCTTC. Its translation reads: CASSQVTGGASGKVNEQFF.